What follows is one TCR beta chain and its context. The target antigen is unknown. TRB was amplified from about 260-540 ng of blood genomic DNA. These data are taken from a study of T and B cells in COVID-19 patients. General study results and limits: Sorted SARS-CoV-2-responsive or tetramer+ T cells and CD4+, regulatory and CD8+ subsets were not yet sequenced.

BIOMED2 TRB-A/B primer pools were used in multiplex TRB PCR. TCRdb processed the multiplex PCR reads anew with MiXCR; each CDR3 protein has one entry. Among around 15,000 distinct CDR3 sequences listed, 25% to 30% were seen once. The TCR sequence derives from a human donor who had recovered from COVID-19. The sample was blood.

The CDR3 spells CSARSPGSGNTGELFF. CDR3 nucleotide sequence: TGCAGTGCTAGAAGTCCCGGGTCAGGGAACACCGGGGAGCTGTTTTTT. V is TRBV20-1 and J is TRBJ2-2; D unclear. The CDR3 runs 16 residues. Trimming shortened V by 2 bases and J by 1 base, and 14 bases separated the two germline ends. The germline V gene has CDR1 DFQATT and CDR2 SNEGSKA (reference sequence).